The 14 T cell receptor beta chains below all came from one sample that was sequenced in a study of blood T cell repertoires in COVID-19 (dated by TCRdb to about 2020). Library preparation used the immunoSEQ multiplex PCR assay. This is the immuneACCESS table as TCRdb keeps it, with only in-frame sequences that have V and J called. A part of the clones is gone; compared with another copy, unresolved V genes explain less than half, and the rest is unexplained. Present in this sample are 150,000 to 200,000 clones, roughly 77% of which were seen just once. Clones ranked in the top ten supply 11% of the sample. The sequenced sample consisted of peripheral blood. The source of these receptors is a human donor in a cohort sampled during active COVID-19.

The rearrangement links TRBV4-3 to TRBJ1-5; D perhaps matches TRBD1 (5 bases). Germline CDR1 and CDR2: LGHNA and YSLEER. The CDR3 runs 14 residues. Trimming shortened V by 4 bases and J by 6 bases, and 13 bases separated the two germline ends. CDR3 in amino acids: CASSRGTGVQPQHF. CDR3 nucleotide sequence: TGCGCCAGCAGCCGGGGAACGGGGGTTCAGCCCCAGCATTTT.

This CDR3 is CASHALAGTGSSYNEQFF. CDR3 DNA sequence: TGTGCCAGCCATGCCCTAGCGGGGACTGGGAGCTCCTACAATGAGCAGTTCTTC. This sequence joins TRBV13 and TRBJ2-1; 9 nucleotides align to TRBD2. The CDR3 length is 18 residues. Germline V gene sequence: CDR1 PRHDT, CDR2 FYEKMQ (reference sequence). Trimming took 8 bases from V and 0 from J; bases not matched to a gene: 14.

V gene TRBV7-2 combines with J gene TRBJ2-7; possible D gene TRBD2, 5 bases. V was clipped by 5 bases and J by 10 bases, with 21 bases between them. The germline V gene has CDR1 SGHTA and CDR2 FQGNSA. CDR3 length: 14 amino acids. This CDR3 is CASSTTLGETGQYF. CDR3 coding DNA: TGTGCCAGCAGCACGACGCTCGGGGAGACGGGACAGTACTTC.

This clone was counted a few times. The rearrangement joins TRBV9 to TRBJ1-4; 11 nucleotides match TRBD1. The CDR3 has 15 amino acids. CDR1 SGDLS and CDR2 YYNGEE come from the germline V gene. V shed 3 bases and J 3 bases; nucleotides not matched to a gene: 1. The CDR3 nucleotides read TGTGCCAGCAGCGGGACAGGGGGCTCTAATGAAAAACTGTTTTTT. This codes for CASSGTGGSNEKLFF.

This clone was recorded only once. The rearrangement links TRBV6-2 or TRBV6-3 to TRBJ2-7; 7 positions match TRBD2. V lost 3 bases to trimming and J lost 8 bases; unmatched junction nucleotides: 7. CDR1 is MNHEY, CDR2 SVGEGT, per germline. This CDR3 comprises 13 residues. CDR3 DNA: TGTGCCAGCAGTTATCAGCGGGATGTTAAGCAGTACTTC. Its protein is CASSYQRDVKQYF.

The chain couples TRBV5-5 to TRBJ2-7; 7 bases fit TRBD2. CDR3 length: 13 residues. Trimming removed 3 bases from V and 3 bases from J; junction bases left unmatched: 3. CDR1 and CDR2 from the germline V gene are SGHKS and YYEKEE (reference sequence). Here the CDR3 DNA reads TGTGCCAGCAGCTGGGGGGGAAACTACGAGCAGTACTTC. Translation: CASSWGGNYEQYF.

CDR3 sequence reads: CASSMYGFTEAFF. CDR3 nucleotide sequence: TGTGCCAGTAGTATGTACGGGTTCACTGAAGCTTTCTTT. V gene TRBV19 combines with J gene TRBJ1-1, with D unresolved. Germline values: CDR1 LNHDA, CDR2 SQIVND (reference sequence). The V gene lost 3 bases and the J gene lost 4 bases, with 9 bases spanning the gap. The CDR3 is 13 amino acids.

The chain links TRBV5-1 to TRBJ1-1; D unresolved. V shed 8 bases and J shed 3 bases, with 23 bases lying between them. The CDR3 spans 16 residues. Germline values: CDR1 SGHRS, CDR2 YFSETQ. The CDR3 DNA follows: TGCGCCAGTGGGGAACGCGAGCTAGCAGGATACACTGAAGCTTTCTTT. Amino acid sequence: CASGERELAGYTEAFF.

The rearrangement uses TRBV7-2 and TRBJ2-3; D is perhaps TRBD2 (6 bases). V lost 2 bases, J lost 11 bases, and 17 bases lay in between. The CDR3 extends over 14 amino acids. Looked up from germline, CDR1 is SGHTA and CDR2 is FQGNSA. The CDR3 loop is CASSLPLDYRGQYF. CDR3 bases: TGTGCCAGCAGCTTACCCCTGGACTACCGGGGGCAGTATTTT.

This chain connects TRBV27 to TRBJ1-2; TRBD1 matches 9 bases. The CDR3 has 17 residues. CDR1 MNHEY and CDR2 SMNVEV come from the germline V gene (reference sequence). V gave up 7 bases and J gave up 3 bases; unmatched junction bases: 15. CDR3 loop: CASTRQGGQGGDYGYTF. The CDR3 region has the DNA TGTGCCAGCACCCGTCAGGGGGGACAGGGAGGCGACTATGGCTACACCTTC.

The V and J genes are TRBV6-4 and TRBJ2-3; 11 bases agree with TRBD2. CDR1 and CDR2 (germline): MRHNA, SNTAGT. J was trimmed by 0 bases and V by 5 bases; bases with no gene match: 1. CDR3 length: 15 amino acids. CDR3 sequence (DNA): TGTGCCAGCAGTACTAGCGGGGGAAGCACAGATACGCAGTATTTT. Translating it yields CASSTSGGSTDTQYF.

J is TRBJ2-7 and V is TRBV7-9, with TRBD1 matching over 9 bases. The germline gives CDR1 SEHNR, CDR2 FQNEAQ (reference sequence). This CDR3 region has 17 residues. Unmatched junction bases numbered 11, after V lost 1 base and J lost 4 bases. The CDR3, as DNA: TGTGCCAGCAGCTTAGACTTCGGGACAGGGCCCCATTACGAGCAGTACTTC. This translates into CASSLDFGTGPHYEQYF.

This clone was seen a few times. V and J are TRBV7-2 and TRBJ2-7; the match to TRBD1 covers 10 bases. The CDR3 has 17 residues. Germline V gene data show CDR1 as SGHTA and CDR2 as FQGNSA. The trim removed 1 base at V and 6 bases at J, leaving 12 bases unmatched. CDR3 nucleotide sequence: TGTGCCAGCAGCTTAGGTGGCCCCGGGACAGGGGCAAGCGAGCAGTACTTC. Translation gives CASSLGGPGTGASEQYF.

The CDR3 nucleotides are TGTGCCAGCAGTGAATTCGGGACAGGGGTCAATGAAAAACTGTTTTTT. This encodes CASSEFGTGVNEKLFF. V gene TRBV6-1 combines with J gene TRBJ1-4; TRBD1 aligns across 10 bases. CDR3 length: 16 amino acids. J gave up 5 bases and V 2 bases, and 5 bases lay outside the gene matches. Germline-derived CDR1 and CDR2 are MNHNS and SASEGT.